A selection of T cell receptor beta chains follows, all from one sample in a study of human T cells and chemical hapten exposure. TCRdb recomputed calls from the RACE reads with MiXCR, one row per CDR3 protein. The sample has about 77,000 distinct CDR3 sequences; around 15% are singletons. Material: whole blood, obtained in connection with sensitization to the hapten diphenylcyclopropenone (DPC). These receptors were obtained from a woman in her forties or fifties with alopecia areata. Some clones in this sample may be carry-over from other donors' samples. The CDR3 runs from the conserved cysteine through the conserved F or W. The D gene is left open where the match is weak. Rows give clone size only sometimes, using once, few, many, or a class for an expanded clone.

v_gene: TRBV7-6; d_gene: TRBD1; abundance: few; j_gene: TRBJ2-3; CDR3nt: TGTGCCAGCAGCTTTCGGACAGGTACTGGCACAGATACGCAGTATTTT; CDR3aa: CASSFRTGTGTDTQYF
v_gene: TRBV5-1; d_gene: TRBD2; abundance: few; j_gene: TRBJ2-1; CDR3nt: TGCGCCAGCAGCTTGAAACTAGCGGCCTACAATGAGCAGTTCTTC; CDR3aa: CASSLKLAAYNEQFF
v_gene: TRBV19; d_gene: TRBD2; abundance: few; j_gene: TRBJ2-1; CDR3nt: TGTGCCAGTACCCCTAGCGGGAGTCGGAACAATGAGCAGTTCTTC; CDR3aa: CASTPSGSRNNEQFF
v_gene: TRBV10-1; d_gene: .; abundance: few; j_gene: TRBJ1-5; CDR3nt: TGCGCCAGCAGTGATGGGGACATCAATCAGCCCCAGCATTTT; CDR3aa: CASSDGDINQPQHF
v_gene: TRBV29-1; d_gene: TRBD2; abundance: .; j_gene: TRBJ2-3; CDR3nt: TGCAGCGTTGTTCGTGCTAGCGGGATTTTGGATACGCAGTATTTT; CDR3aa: CSVVRASGILDTQYF
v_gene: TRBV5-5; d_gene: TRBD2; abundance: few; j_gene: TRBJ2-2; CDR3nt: TGTGCCAGCAGCTTAGGACTAGCGGCCGGGGAGCTGTTTTTT; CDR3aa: CASSLGLAAGELFF
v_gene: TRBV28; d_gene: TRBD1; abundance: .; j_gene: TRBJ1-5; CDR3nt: TGTGCCAGCAGTCCCCCGACAGGGGGCAATCAGCCCCAGCATTTT; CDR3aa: CASSPPTGGNQPQHF
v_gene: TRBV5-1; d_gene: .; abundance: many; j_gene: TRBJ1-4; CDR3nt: TGCGCCAGCAGCTTGTCAGGCAATAATGAAAAACTGTTTTTT; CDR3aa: CASSLSGNNEKLFF
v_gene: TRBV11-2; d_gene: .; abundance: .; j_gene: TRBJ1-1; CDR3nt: TGTGCCAGCAGCCCAGCAAGTACTGAAGCTTTCTTT; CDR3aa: CASSPASTEAFF
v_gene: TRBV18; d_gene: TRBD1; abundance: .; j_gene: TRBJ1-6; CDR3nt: TGTGCCAGCTCACCGACAGGGGAAAATTCACCCCTCCACTTT; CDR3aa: CASSPTGENSPLHF
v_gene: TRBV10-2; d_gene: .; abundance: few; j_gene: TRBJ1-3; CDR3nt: TGCGCCAGCAGTGAGATGATCGGGAGTTTTGGAAACACCATATATTTT; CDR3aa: CASSEMIGSFGNTIYF
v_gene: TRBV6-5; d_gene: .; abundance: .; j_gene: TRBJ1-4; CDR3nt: TGTGCCAGCAGTTATTCTAGACAGAATGAAAAACTGTTTTTT; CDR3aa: CASSYSRQNEKLFF
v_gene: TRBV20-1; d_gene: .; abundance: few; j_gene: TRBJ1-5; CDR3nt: TGCAGTGCGCCCCGAGGGGACGCCCGCCACAATCAGCCCCAGCATTTT; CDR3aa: CSAPRGDARHNQPQHF
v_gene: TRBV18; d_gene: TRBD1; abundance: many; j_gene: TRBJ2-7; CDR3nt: TGTGCCAGCTCACTCCAGGGGGCGGGCTACGAGCAGTACTTC; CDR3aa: CASSLQGAGYEQYF
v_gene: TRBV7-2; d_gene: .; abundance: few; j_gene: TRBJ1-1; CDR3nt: TGTGCCAGCAGCTTAAATTCGGTCGGGAACACTGAAGCTTTCTTT; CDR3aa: CASSLNSVGNTEAFF
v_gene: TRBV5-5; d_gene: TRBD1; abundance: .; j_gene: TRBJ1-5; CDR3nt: TGTGCCAGCAGCTTGGTGGGACAGGTGGCTCAGCCCCAGCATTTT; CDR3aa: CASSLVGQVAQPQHF
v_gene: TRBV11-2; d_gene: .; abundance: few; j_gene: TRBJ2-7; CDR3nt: TGTGCCAGCAGCTTAAAGCTTTACGAGCAGTACTTC; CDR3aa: CASSLKLYEQYF
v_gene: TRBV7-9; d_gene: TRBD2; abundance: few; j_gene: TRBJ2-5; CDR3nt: TGTGCCAGCAGCTCCGGGACTACATTGGAGACCCAGTACTTC; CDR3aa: CASSSGTTLETQYF
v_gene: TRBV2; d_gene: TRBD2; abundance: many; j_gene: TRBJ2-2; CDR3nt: TGTGCCAGCAGTCTAGCGGGAGGGCCCACCGGGGAGCTGTTTTTT; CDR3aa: CASSLAGGPTGELFF
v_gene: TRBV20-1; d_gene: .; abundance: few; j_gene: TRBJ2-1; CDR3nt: TGCAGTGCTAGAGTTGGTTATGAGCAGTTCTTC; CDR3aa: CSARVGYEQFF
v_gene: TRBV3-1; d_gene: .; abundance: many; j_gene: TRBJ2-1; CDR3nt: TGTGCCAGCAGCCAACGGGAGCCTAATGAGCAGTTCTTC; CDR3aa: CASSQREPNEQFF
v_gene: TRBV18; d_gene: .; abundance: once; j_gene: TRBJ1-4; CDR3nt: TGTGCCAGCTCAGCGACAGGAGGAGCAACTAATGAAAAACTGTTTTTT; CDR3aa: CASSATGGATNEKLFF
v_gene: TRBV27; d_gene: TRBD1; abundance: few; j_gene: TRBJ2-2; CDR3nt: TGTGCCAGCAGTTTAGGACAGGGAGTCGCCGGGGAGCTGTTTTTT; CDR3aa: CASSLGQGVAGELFF
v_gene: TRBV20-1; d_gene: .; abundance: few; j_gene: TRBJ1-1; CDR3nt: TGCAGTGCTCCTTACCATTTCCAGGGAAGGAACACTGAAGCTTTCTTT; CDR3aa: CSAPYHFQGRNTEAFF
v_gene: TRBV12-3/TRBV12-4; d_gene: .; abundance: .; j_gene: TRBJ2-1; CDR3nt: TGTGCCAGCAGTTTGAGACTCAGCTCCTACAATGAGCAGTTCTTC; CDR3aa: CASSLRLSSYNEQFF
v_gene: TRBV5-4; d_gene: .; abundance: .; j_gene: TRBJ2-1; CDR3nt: TGTGCCAGCAGCACAATCCAAGACAATGAGCAGTTCTTC; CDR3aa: CASSTIQDNEQFF
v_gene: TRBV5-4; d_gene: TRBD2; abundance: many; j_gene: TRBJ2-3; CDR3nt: TGTGCCAGCAGCTTCCTAGCGGGAGGGTTGACAGATACGCAGTATTTT; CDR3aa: CASSFLAGGLTDTQYF
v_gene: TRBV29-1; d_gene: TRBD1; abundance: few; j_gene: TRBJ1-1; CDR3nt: TGCAGCGTTGCGCGGCAGGGGGGCACTGAAGCTTTCTTT; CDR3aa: CSVARQGGTEAFF
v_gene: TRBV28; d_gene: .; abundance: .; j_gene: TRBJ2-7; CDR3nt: TGTGCCAGCACTGCGGCTCGGGGGCTCGGCGAGCAGTACTTC; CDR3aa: CASTAARGLGEQYF
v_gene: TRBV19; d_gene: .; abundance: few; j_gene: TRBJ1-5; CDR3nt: TGTGCCAGTAGTATAGTGGATCAGCCCCAGCATTTT; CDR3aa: CASSIVDQPQHF
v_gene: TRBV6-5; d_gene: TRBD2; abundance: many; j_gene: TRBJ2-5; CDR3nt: TGTGCCAGCAGTTACACGACTAGCGAGACAGAGACCCAGTACTTC; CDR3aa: CASSYTTSETETQYF
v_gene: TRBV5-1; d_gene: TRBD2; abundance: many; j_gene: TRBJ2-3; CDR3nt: TGCGCCAGCAGCTTGGCCGCCAGCGGGAGGGCCAGGGATACGCAGTATTTT; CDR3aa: CASSLAASGRARDTQYF
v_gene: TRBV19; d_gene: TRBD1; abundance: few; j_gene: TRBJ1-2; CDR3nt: TGTGCCACCAGGGCAGGGGGCAAGAGCTATGGCTACACCTTC; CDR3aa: CATRAGGKSYGYTF
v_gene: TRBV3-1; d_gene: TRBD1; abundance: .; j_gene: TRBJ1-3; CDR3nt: TGTGCCAGCAGCTCGCGGGACAGGGTACCCGGAAACACCATATATTTT; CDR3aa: CASSSRDRVPGNTIYF
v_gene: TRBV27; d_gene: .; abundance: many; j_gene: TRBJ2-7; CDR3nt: TGTGCCAGCAGTACCATCCAGGGGCGCTCCTACGAGCAGTACTTC; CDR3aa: CASSTIQGRSYEQYF
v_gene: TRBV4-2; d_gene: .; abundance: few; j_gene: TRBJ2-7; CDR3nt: TGTGCCAGCAGCCTCAGGATCTCAGAGCGCGAGCAGTACTTC; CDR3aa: CASSLRISEREQYF
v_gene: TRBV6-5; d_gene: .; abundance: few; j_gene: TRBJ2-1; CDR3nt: TGTGCCAGCAGTTACGAGACTAGCTACAATGAGCAGTTCTTC; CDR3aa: CASSYETSYNEQFF
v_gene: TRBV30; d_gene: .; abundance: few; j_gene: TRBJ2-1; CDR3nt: TGTGCCTGGAGTATTGCGGGAGAGCAGTTCTTC; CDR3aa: CAWSIAGEQFF
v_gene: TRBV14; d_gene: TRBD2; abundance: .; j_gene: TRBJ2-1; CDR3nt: TGTGCCAGCAGCCAAACCGGGACTAGCGTGAATGAGCAGTTCTTC; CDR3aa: CASSQTGTSVNEQFF
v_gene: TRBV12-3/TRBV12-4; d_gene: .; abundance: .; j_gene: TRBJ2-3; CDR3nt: TGTGCCAGCAGTTTATATGATACGCAGTATTTT; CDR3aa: CASSLYDTQYF
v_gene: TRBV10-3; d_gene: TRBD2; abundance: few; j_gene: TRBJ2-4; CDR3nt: TGTTCCGTTGGTGCGGGAGGAGCCAAAAACATTCAGTACTTC; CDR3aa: CSVGAGGAKNIQYF
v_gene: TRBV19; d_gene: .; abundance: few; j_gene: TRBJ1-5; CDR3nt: TGTGCCAGTAGTATAGGTGAGCGGGGGTCCAATCAGCCCCAGCATTTT; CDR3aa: CASSIGERGSNQPQHF
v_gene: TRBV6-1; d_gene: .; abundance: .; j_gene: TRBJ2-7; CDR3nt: TGTGCCAGCAGTCAAAGGAGAAGCAACGAGCAGTACTTC; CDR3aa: CASSQRRSNEQYF
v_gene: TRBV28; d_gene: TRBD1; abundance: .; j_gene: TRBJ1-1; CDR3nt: TGTGCCAGCTTATCGACAGGGATCGGGAACACTGAAGCTTTCTTT; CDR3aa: CASLSTGIGNTEAFF
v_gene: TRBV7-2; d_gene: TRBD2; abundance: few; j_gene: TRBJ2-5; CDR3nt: TGTGCCAGCAGCTCCCGGGGTAGCGGGCAAGAGACCCAGTACTTC; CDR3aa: CASSSRGSGQETQYF
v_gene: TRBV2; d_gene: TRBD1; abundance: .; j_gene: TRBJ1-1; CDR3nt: TGTGCCAGCATTCGGAGGACAGGGGACACTGAAGCTTTCTTT; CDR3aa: CASIRRTGDTEAFF
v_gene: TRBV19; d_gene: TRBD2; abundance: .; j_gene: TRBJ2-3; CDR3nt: TGTGCCAGTAGTGGGGGGACTAGCGGGTTCGCAGATACGCAGTATTTT; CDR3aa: CASSGGTSGFADTQYF
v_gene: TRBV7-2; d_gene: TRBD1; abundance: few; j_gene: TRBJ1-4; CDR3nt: TGTGCCAGCAGCTTCAACTCGGCGGGATCGACAGGGGGTGGGGAAAAACTGTTTTTT; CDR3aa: CASSFNSAGSTGGGEKLFF
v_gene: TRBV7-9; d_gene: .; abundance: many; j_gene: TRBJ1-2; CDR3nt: TGTGCCAGCAGCCGCGAGTTTTGGGGCTACACCTTC; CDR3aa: CASSREFWGYTF
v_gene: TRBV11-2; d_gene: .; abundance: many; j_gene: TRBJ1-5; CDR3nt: TGTGCCAGCAGCGGTGCCCCAGACGGTAATCAGCCCCAGCATTTT; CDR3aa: CASSGAPDGNQPQHF
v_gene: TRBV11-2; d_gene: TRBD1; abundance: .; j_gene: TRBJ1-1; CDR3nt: TGTGCCAGCAGCTCGAACACAGGGGGCGGAACTGAAGCTTTCTTT; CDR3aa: CASSSNTGGGTEAFF
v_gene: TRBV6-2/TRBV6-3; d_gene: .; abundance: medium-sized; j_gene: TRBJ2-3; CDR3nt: TGTGCCAGCAGTCTTCCCCCAGATACGCAGTATTTT; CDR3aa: CASSLPPDTQYF
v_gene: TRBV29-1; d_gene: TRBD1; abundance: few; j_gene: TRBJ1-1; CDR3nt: TGCAGCGTCCTGAACGACAGGGGGCTCGCTTTCTTT; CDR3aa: CSVLNDRGLAFF